A selection of T cell receptor beta chains follows, all from one sample in a study of identical twins. MiXCR, applied by TCRdb to the 5' RACE reads, yields one record per CDR3 protein. The sample contains nearly 900,000 distinct CDR3 sequences, 9% to 15% of which appear only once. This sample also belongs to another study, concerning yellow fever vaccine responses in identical twins.

Sequencing was performed on PBMCs. These receptors were taken from a woman aged 18-35 years in good health. CDR3s include the opening cysteine and the closing phenylalanine or tryptophan. A D gene is named only where the DNA matches it firmly. Size tells how often a clone was seen (once, few, many) or the class of an expanded clone, and some rows leave it out.

DNA | CDR3 | J | size | V | D
TGCGCCAGCAGCCGAGATTCTGGCACAGATACGCAGTATTTT | CASSRDSGTDTQYF | TRBJ2-3 | few | TRBV5-1 | .
TGTGCCAGCAGTTACTCGATAGGGACAGGGTCGAACACTGAAGCTTTCTTT | CASSYSIGTGSNTEAFF | TRBJ1-1 | . | TRBV6-5 | TRBD1
TGTGCCAGCAGTGACGGAGCGGGGGCCCAAGAGACCCAGTACTTC | CASSDGAGAQETQYF | TRBJ2-5 | . | TRBV6-1 | TRBD2
TGTGCCAGCAGCTTAATGGATGGAACAGGGGGCATGGCCAAAAACATTCAGTACTTC | CASSLMDGTGGMAKNIQYF | TRBJ2-4 | many | TRBV11-2 | TRBD1
TGTGCCAGTAGTATTCAATCAAGCAATCAGCCCCAGCATTTT | CASSIQSSNQPQHF | TRBJ1-5 | . | TRBV19 | .
TGCGCCAGCAGCTTGTCCGACCAATTCGGACGCTACGAGCAGTACTTC | CASSLSDQFGRYEQYF | TRBJ2-7 | many | TRBV5-1 | .
TGTGCCACCAGCCCTCACAGGGGGCCCTACGAGCAGTACTTC | CATSPHRGPYEQYF | TRBJ2-7 | . | TRBV15 | TRBD1
TGTGCCAGCAGCGACCGAATGGCCCAGTACTTC | CASSDRMAQYF | TRBJ2-5 | few | TRBV6-2/TRBV6-3 | .
TGCGCCAGCAGCCCTCTGACAGGGGGAGGAGAGACCCAGTACTTC | CASSPLTGGGETQYF | TRBJ2-5 | . | TRBV5-1 | TRBD1
TGCGCCAGCAGCCAAGAGAGCGGAACTAAGAATGAGCAGTTCTTC | CASSQESGTKNEQFF | TRBJ2-1 | few | TRBV4-1 | .
TGTGCCATCAGTCCGGACCGGGTCGAGACTGAAGCTTTCTTT | CAISPDRVETEAFF | TRBJ1-1 | many | TRBV10-3 | .
TGCGCCAGCAGACGCAAAACGGGACAGGGTTACCAGCCCCAGCATTTT | CASRRKTGQGYQPQHF | TRBJ1-5 | . | TRBV10-1 | TRBD1
TGTGCCAGCAGTTTAGACAGCGGGAGTCGGAATGAGCAGTTCTTC | CASSLDSGSRNEQFF | TRBJ2-1 | few | TRBV12-3/TRBV12-4 | TRBD2
TGTGCCAGCAGTAAAACACGGGGACGAGAGACCCAGTACTTC | CASSKTRGRETQYF | TRBJ2-5 | few | TRBV6-1 | .
TGTGCCAGCAGTTACTCGAGACAGCACACCGGGGAGCTGTTTTTT | CASSYSRQHTGELFF | TRBJ2-2 | . | TRBV6-5 | .
TGCGCCAGCAGCCAAGATCCGGGACAGCTTGATGAGACCCAGTACTTC | CASSQDPGQLDETQYF | TRBJ2-5 | . | TRBV4-1 | TRBD1
TGCGCCAGCAGACGGACAGGGGGTAACGGGGAGCTGTTTTTT | CASRRTGGNGELFF | TRBJ2-2 | few | TRBV4-1 | TRBD1
TGTGCCAGCAGATTCGGGGGACTAGCGGGTCACACCGGGGAGCTGTTTTTT | CASRFGGLAGHTGELFF | TRBJ2-2 | few | TRBV6-1 | TRBD2
TGTGCCAGTAGTTTCCAGCTGAATTCACCCCTCCACTTT | CASSFQLNSPLHF | TRBJ1-6 | many | TRBV19 | .
TGTGCCAGCAGTTTAAGTCCGGGACTCCTGCTTCCTTCCAATGAGCAGTTCTTC | CASSLSPGLLLPSNEQFF | TRBJ2-1 | . | TRBV12-3/TRBV12-4 | .
TGCGCCAGCAGCTCAGCCGGGACAACCATTAATGAAAAACTGTTTTTT | CASSSAGTTINEKLFF | TRBJ1-4 | . | TRBV5-1 | .
TGTGCCAGCAGTGACCGGTCACCCCACACCGGGGAGCTGTTTTTT | CASSDRSPHTGELFF | TRBJ2-2 | many | TRBV6-4 | .
TGTGCCAGCAGCTTAAAGGAGCTCATCTATGAGCAGTTCTTC | CASSLKELIYEQFF | TRBJ2-1 | few | TRBV11-3 | .
TGTGCCATCAGTATCGACAGGGGACAGAACACTGAAGCTTTCTTT | CAISIDRGQNTEAFF | TRBJ1-1 | . | TRBV10-3 | TRBD1
TGTGCCAGCAGCTTGGACTATGAGCAGTTCTTC | CASSLDYEQFF | TRBJ2-1 | many | TRBV5-5 | .
TGTGCCAGCAGCCAGTCTAGCGGAGAGACCCAGTACTTC | CASSQSSGETQYF | TRBJ2-5 | many | TRBV7-8 | TRBD2
TGTGCCAGCAGCCCCGGCCCCCCCCGCATGAACACTGAAGCTTTCTTT | CASSPGPPRMNTEAFF | TRBJ1-1 | . | TRBV3-1 | .
TGCAGTGCTAGCAGGGGGAGTACTAATGAAAAACTGTTTTTT | CSASRGSTNEKLFF | TRBJ1-4 | few | TRBV20-1 | TRBD1
TGTGCCAGCAGCCAAGATTCCCTTTCCTACAATGAGCAGTTCTTC | CASSQDSLSYNEQFF | TRBJ2-1 | few | TRBV14 | .
TGCAGTGCTAGAGGGGGGGGTGAGCAGTTCTTC | CSARGGGEQFF | TRBJ2-1 | . | TRBV20-1 | TRBD2
TGCAGTGCCGCTTATCCGGGACGGATATACAATGAGCAGTTCTTC | CSAAYPGRIYNEQFF | TRBJ2-1 | . | TRBV20-1 | .
TGTGCCAGCCACGGTTCAGGCGGGAGGCAGGATACGCAGTATTTT | CASHGSGGRQDTQYF | TRBJ2-3 | . | TRBV12-3/TRBV12-4 | TRBD2
TGTGCCAGCAGTTCCCCGGGACAGGGAATTTGGTACGAGCAGTACTTC | CASSSPGQGIWYEQYF | TRBJ2-7 | few | TRBV12-3/TRBV12-4 | TRBD1
TGTGCCAGCTCACCATTAGCGGGAGGATACACCGGGGAGCTGTTTTTT | CASSPLAGGYTGELFF | TRBJ2-2 | many | TRBV18 | TRBD2
TGTGCCAGCTCACCAATCCCTGGGGGGACTAGCAATCGGAATGAGCAGTTCTTC | CASSPIPGGTSNRNEQFF | TRBJ2-1 | . | TRBV18 | TRBD2
TGTGCCAGCAGTGAGGGTGGGCCTGAGCAGTTCTTC | CASSEGGPEQFF | TRBJ2-1 | . | TRBV2 | .
TGTGCCAGCAGCTTAGATCGGCGGTTGTTGAACTATGGCTACACCTTC | CASSLDRRLLNYGYTF | TRBJ1-2 | many | TRBV11-2 | .
TGTGCCAGCAGTCCTACCTCCCCGGACAGGGGGCTCTATAGCAATCAGCCCCAGCATTTT | CASSPTSPDRGLYSNQPQHF | TRBJ1-5 | many | TRBV12-3/TRBV12-4 | TRBD1
TGCGCCAGCAGCTCCCATAGGCTAGCGGACCAAGAGACCCAGTACTTC | CASSSHRLADQETQYF | TRBJ2-5 | many | TRBV5-1 | TRBD2
TGCAGTGCCCCAAGGCGGGGGAGGCAGCCCCAGCATTTT | CSAPRRGRQPQHF | TRBJ1-5 | many | TRBV20-1 | .
TGTGCCAGCAGCTTAGCGGCGGGGGGGCCGTTGGATGAGCAGTTCTTC | CASSLAAGGPLDEQFF | TRBJ2-1 | few | TRBV7-9 | TRBD2
TGTGCCAGCTCACCATTGAAATCGGGGAATTCACCCCTCCACTTT | CASSPLKSGNSPLHF | TRBJ1-6 | few | TRBV18 | .
TGTGCCAGCCGGTCTCCGGGACGGTATAATTCACCCCTCCACTTT | CASRSPGRYNSPLHF | TRBJ1-6 | . | TRBV27 | .